This T cell receptor beta chain was captured by sequencing in a study of blood T cell repertoires in COVID-19. The CDR3 spans 14 residues. CDR1 and CDR2 (germline): SGHRS, YFSETQ. Deletions cut 0 bases from V and 1 base from J, with 7 bases between. This clone has only a few counts. Measured with immunoSEQ multiplex PCR; TCRdb has only the in-frame clones, and not every one. The table lists fewer than 700,000 clones, around nine tenths of them singletons. The gene calls are TRBV5-1 and TRBJ1-1; D gene uncertain. This clonotype originated in a woman aged 45-65 years with COVID-19, enrolled during active disease. The sequencing sample was made of peripheral blood. CDR3 residues: CASSLVPGNTEAFF. The CDR3 coding sequence is TGCGCCAGCAGCTTGGTTCCGGGGAACACTGAAGCTTTCTTT.